This T cell receptor (beta chain) was recovered during a study of T cells in Graves' hyperthyroidism and ophthalmopathy. In the case of this clonotype: As yet, its antigen is unknown.

Using RNA transcripts as the source, TCR beta CDR3 regions were amplified. In the first-round RT-PCR of the TCR CDR3, the HTBI primer set was used. TCRdb recomputed calls from the multiplex PCR reads with MiXCR, one row per CDR3 protein. The profile shows around 500,000 distinct CDR3 sequences, around an eighth of them singletons. Germline CDR1 is GTSNPN and CDR2 is SVGIG (reference sequence). The CDR3 spans 14 residues. Trimming took 6 bases from V and 4 from J; bases not matched to a gene: 10. Study-wide results and limits: Blood also contained most expanded thyroid clonotypes above 0.001.

The V gene is TRBV30, the J gene TRBJ1-1, with 8 bases aligning to TRBD1. Sequenced input: blood. This receptor was obtained from a woman aged 18-29 years with Graves' hyperthyroidism. CDR3 amino acids: CACKTGARGTEAFF. The DNA for the CDR3 is TGTGCCTGCAAGACAGGGGCCCGGGGCACTGAAGCTTTCTTT.